This T cell receptor (beta chain) was identified during a study of Ad26.COV2.S vaccination and SARS-CoV-2 variants. Points from the study as a whole: Substantial breadth in spike-specific CD8+ and CD4+ T cell responses was reportedly seen after vaccination.

Data came from immunoSEQ multiplex PCR; TCRdb stores just in-frame clones and leaves some out. Of about 6,800 clones listed, around 84% are singletons. As concerns this clone: The target antigen is unknown.

Germline assignment: CDR1 LNHDA and CDR2 SQIVND (reference sequence). The CDR3 is 14 amino acids. The V gene end was trimmed by 3 bases and the J gene end by 5 bases; junction bases not matched to a gene: 5. The sample here was peripheral blood, taken after recovery from COVID-19. This receptor was obtained from a human donor who had recovered from COVID-19. The chain joins TRBV19 to TRBJ2-3; TRBD2 agrees at 7 bases. The CDR3 sequence is CASSMSGVRDTQYF. CDR3 nucleotides: TGTGCCAGTAGTATGAGCGGGGTTCGAGATACGCAGTATTTT.